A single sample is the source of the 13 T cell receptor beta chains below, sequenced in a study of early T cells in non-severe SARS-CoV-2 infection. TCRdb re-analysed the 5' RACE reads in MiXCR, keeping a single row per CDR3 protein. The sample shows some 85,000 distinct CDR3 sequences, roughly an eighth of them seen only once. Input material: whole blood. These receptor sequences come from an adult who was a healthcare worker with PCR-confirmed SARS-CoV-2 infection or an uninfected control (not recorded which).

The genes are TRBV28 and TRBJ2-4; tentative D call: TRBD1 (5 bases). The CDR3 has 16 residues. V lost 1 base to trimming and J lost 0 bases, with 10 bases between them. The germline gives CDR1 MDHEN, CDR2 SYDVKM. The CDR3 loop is CASSLSPDIAKNIQYF. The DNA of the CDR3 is TGTGCCAGCAGTTTATCCCCGGACATAGCCAAAAACATTCAGTACTTC.

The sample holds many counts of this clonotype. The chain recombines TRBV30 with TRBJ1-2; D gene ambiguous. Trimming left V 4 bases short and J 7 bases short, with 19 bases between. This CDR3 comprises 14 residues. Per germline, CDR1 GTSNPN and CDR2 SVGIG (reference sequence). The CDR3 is CAWIRASTSGGYTF. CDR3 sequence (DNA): TGTGCCTGGATAAGGGCATCCACTTCAGGTGGCTACACCTTC.

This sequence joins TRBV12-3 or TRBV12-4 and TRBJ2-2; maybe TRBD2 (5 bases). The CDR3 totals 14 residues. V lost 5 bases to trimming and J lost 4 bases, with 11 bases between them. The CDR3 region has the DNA TGTGCCAGCAGTGCCCCGGGGTTCACCGGGGAGCTGTTTTTT. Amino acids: CASSAPGFTGELFF.

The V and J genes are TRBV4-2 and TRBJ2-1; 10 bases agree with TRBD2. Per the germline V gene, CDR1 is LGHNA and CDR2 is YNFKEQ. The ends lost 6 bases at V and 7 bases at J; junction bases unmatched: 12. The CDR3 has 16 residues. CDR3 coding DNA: TGTGCCAGCAGGACCGCGGCTAGCGGGGGAGTGAATGAGCAGTTCTTC. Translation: CASRTAASGGVNEQFF.

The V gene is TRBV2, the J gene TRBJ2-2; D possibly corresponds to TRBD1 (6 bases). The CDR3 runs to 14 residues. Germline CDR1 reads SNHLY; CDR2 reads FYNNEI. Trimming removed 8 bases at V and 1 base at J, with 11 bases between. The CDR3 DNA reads TGTGCCAGCGTGGTGGACAGGAACACCGGGGAGCTGTTTTTT. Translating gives CASVVDRNTGELFF.

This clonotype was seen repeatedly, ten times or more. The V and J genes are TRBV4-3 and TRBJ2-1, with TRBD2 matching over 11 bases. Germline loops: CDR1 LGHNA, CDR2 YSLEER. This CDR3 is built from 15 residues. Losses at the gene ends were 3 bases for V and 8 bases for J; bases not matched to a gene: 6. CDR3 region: CASSHSGGAVDEQFF. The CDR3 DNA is TGCGCCAGCAGCCATAGCGGGGGGGCCGTCGATGAGCAGTTCTTC.

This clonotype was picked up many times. The CDR3 loop reads CASSLAYSRTEAFF. In DNA, the CDR3 is TGTGCCAGCAGCTTAGCTTACAGTCGGACTGAAGCTTTCTTT. This rearrangement joins TRBV11-2 to TRBJ1-1, with D unclear. Looked up from germline, CDR1 is SGHAT and CDR2 is FQNNGV. Trimming removed 1 base at V and 5 bases at J, with 11 bases between. CDR3 size: 14 residues.

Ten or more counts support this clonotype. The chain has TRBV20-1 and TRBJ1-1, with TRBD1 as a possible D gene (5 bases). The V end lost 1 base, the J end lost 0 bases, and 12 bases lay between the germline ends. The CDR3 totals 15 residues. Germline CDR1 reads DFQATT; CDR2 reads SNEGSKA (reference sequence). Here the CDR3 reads CSARGGTVMNTEAFF. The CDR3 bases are TGCAGTGCTAGAGGCGGGACGGTGATGAACACTGAAGCTTTCTTT.

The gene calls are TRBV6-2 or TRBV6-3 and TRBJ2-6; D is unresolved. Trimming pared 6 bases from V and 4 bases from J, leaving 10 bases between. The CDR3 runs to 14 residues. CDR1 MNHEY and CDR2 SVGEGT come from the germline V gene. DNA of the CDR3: TGTGCCAGCAGCATGCAGTTGGGGGCCAACGTCCTGACTTTC. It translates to CASSMQLGANVLTF.

The CDR3 DNA is TGTGCCAGCAGCCGCCGGGACAGATACTACGAGCAGTACTTC. This sequence encodes CASSRRDRYYEQYF. V usage is TRBV7-8 and J usage is TRBJ2-7; TRBD1 matches 7 bases. The CDR3 consists of 14 residues. CDR1 is SGHVS and CDR2 is FQNEAQ in the germline V gene. With V trimmed by 5 bases and J by 3 bases, 7 bases remained unmatched. Looking up the rest from reference TRBV7-8 and TRBJ2-7 gives the full variable domain: GAGVSQSPRYKVAKRGQDVALRCDPISGHVSLFWYQQALGQGPEFLTYFQNEAQLDKSGLPSDRFFAERPEGSVSTLKIQRTQQEDSAVYLCASSRRDRYYEQYFGPGTRLTVT.

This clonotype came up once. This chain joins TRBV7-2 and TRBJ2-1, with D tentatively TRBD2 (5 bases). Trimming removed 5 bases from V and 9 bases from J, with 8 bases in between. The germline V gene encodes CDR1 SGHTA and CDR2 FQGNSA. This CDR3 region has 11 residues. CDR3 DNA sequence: TGTGCCAGCAGCCAACGGGGTGAGCAGTTCTTC. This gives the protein CASSQRGEQFF.

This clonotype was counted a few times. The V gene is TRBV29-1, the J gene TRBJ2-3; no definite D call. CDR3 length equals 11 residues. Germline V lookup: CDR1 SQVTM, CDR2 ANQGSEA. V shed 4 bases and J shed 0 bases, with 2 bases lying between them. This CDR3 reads CSVASTDTQYF. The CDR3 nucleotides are TGCAGCGTTGCAAGCACAGATACGCAGTATTTT.

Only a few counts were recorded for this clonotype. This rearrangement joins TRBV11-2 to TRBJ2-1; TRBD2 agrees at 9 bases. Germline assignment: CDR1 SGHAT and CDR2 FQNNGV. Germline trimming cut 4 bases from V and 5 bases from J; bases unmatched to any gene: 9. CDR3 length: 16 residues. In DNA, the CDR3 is TGTGCCAGCAGCTGGACCCCTCTAGCGGGGCACAATGAGCAGTTCTTC. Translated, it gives CASSWTPLAGHNEQFF.